This T cell receptor beta chain was documented in a study of OX40 agonist ivuxolimab in advanced cancers. Profiled with immunoSEQ multiplex PCR; TCRdb holds only in-frame clones, not every one. The sample has nearly 60,000 clones; about 87% are singletons. The receptor was derived from an adult with an advanced solid tumor such as melanoma, head and neck, liver or kidney cancer. This material consisted of CD4+ or CD8+ T cells sorted from blood, taken in a trial of the OX40 agonist ivuxolimab.

In nucleotides, the CDR3 is TGTGCCAGCAGCTTCTTATTCTCCAGTTACGAGCAGTACTTC. Translation gives CASSFLFSSYEQYF. V and J are TRBV11-2 and TRBJ2-7; no reliable D call. The V gene lost 3 bases and the J gene lost 4 bases, with 13 bases spanning the gap. This CDR3 comprises 14 residues. The germline V gene has CDR1 SGHAT and CDR2 FQNNGV. Full variable domain (remainder filled in from reference TRBV11-2 and TRBJ2-7): EAGVAQSPRYKIIEKRQSVAFWCNPISGHATLYWYQQILGQGPKLLIQFQNNGVVDDSQLPKDRFSAERLKGVDSTLKIQPAKLEDSAVYLCASSFLFSSYEQYFGPGTRLTVT.